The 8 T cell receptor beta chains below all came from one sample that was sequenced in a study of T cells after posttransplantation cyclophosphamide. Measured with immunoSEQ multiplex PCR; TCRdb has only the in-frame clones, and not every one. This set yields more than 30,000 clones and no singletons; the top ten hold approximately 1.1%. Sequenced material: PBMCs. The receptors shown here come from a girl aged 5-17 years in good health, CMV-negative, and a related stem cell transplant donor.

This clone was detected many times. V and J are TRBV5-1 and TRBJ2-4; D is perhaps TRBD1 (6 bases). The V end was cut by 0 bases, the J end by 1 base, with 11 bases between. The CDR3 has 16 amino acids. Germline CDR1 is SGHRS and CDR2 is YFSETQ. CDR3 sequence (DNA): TGCGCCAGCAGCTTGGGCAACAGGGAGGCCAAAAACATTCAGTACTTC. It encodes CASSLGNREAKNIQYF.

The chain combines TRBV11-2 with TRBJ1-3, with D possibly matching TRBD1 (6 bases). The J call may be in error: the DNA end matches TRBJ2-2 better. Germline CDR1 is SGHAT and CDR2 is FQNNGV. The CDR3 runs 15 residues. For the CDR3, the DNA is TGTGCCAGCAGCCGGCGACAGGCGAACACCGGGGAGCTGTTTTTT. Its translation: CASSRRQANTGELFF.

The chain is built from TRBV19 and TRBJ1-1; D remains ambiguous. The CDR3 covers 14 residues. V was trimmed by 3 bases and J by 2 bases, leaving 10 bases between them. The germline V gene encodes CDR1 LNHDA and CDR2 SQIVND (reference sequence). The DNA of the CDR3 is TGTGCCAGTAGTATCGTCGGAGGTAACACTGAAGCTTTCTTT. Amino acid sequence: CASSIVGGNTEAFF.

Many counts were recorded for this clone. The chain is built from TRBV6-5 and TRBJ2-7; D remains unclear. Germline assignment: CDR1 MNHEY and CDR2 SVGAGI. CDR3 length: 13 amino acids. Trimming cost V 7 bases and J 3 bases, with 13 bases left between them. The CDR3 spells CASTSGVFYEQYF. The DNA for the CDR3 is TGTGCCAGCACCTCAGGTGTATTCTACGAGCAGTACTTC.

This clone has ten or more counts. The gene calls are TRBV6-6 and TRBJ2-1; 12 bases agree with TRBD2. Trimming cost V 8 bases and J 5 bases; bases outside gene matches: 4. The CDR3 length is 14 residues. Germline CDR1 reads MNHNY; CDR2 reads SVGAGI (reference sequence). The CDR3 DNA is TGTGCCAGCCAAGGACTAGCGGGAAACAATGAGCAGTTCTTC. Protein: CASQGLAGNNEQFF.

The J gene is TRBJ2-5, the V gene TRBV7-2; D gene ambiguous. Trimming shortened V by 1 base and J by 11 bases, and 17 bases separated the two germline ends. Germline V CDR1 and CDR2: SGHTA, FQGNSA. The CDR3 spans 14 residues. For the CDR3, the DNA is TGTGCCAGCAGCTTAGTTCCAGGATCGCGAGAGCAGTACTTC. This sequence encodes CASSLVPGSREQYF.

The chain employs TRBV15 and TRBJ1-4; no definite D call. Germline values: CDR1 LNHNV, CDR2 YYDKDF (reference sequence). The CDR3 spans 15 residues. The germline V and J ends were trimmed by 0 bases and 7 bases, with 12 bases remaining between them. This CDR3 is CATSRDPEYGEKLFF. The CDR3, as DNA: TGTGCCACCAGCAGAGATCCCGAGTATGGTGAAAAACTGTTTTTT. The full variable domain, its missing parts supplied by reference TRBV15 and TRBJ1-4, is DAMVIQNPRYQVTQFGKPVTLSCSQTLNHNVMYWYQQKSSQAPKLLFHYYDKDFNNEADTPDNFQSRRPNTSFCFLDIRSPGLGDTAMYLCATSRDPEYGEKLFFGSGTQLSVL.

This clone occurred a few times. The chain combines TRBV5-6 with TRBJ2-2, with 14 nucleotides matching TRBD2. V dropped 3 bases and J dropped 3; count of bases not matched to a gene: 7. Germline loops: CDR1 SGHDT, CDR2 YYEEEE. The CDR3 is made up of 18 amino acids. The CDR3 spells CASSSGLAGGLYTGELFF. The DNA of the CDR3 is TGTGCCAGCAGCTCTGGACTAGCGGGGGGCCTATACACCGGGGAGCTGTTTTTT.